These 8 T cell receptor beta chains came from one sample sequenced in a study of OX40 agonist ivuxolimab in advanced cancers. The assay was immunoSEQ multiplex PCR, and TCRdb's table has in-frame clones only and misses some. The sample contains 55,000 to 90,000 clones, around 86% of which appear only once. The sample here was CD4+ or CD8+ T cells sorted from blood, taken in a trial of the OX40 agonist ivuxolimab. These receptors were taken from an adult with an advanced solid tumor such as melanoma, head and neck, liver or kidney cancer.

This chain links TRBV7-9 with TRBJ2-7, with D possibly being TRBD1 (6 bases). V was pared by 5 bases and J by 2 bases, with 10 bases between. The CDR3 totals 13 residues. The germline gives CDR1 SEHNR, CDR2 FQNEAQ (reference sequence). CDR3 sequence: CASSRTAPYEQYF. CDR3 coding DNA: TGTGCCAGCAGCAGGACAGCCCCCTACGAGCAGTACTTC.

The gene calls are TRBV5-6 and TRBJ2-2, with D possibly TRBD2 on 6 matching bases. Germline assignment: CDR1 SGHDT and CDR2 YYEEEE. The ends were cut back, 4 bases at V and 6 bases at J, with 13 bases in the middle. The CDR3 is 14 residues long. The CDR3 DNA reads TGTGCCAGCAGCACCAGACTAGTGCCCGGGGAGCTGTTTTTT. It codes for CASSTRLVPGELFF.

The gene calls are TRBV27 and TRBJ1-2; tentative D call: TRBD1 (6 bases). The germline gives CDR1 MNHEY, CDR2 SMNVEV (reference sequence). V was trimmed by 5 bases and J by 8 bases, leaving 12 bases between them. The CDR3 consists of 12 residues. The CDR3 region has the DNA TGTGCCAGCAGTCCGAGGGGGAGAGGCTACACCTTC. It specifies CASSPRGRGYTF.

V is TRBV7-3 and J is TRBJ2-2; D perhaps matches TRBD2 (5 bases). The V end lost 6 bases, the J end lost 3 bases, and 17 bases lay between the germline ends. CDR1 is SGHTA and CDR2 is FQGTGA in the germline V gene. This CDR3 is 16 amino acids long. The CDR3 loop is CASSPAAQADTGELFF. DNA of the CDR3: TGTGCCAGCAGTCCAGCGGCCCAAGCGGACACCGGGGAGCTGTTTTTT.

The genes are TRBV7-2 and TRBJ2-1, with D possibly called TRBD1 or TRBD2 (6 bases each). Trimming cost V 1 base and J 1 base, with 11 bases left between them. Germline V gene sequence: CDR1 SGHTA, CDR2 FQGNSA. There are 16 residues in the CDR3. The CDR3 loop is CASSLVGGRSYNEQFF. The DNA of the CDR3 is TGTGCCAGCAGCTTAGTAGGGGGGAGGTCCTACAATGAGCAGTTCTTC. Full variable domain (missing parts from reference TRBV7-2 and TRBJ2-1): GAGVSQSPSNKVTEKGKDVELRCDPISGHTALYWYRQSLGQGLEFLIYFQGNSAPDKSGLPSDRFSAERTGGSVSTLTIQRTQQEDSAVYLCASSLVGGRSYNEQFFGPGTRLTVL.

This clone was observed a handful of times. The rearrangement links TRBV6-5 to TRBJ2-7, with 7 nucleotides matching TRBD1. This CDR3 contains 14 residues. Germline lookup yields CDR1 MNHEY and CDR2 SVGAGI. The junction had 6 bases not matched to a gene; V was cut back by 6 bases and J by 1 base. The chain's CDR3 is CASRTTGYSYEQYF. Here the CDR3 DNA reads TGTGCCAGCAGGACGACAGGGTATTCCTACGAGCAGTACTTC.

CDR3 DNA: TGTGCCAGCAGCTTTCAGGGCCCAGATACGCAGTATTTT. Translating gives CASSFQGPDTQYF. This chain uses TRBV7-8 with TRBJ2-3; perhaps TRBD1 as D (5 bases). Deletions cut 3 bases from V and 4 bases from J, with 8 bases between. The CDR3 is 13 residues long. Germline CDR1 is SGHVS and CDR2 is FQNEAQ.

The rearrangement links TRBV5-1 to TRBJ2-3; 16 nucleotides line up with TRBD2. In germline, CDR1 is SGHRS, CDR2 YFSETQ. The CDR3 contains 17 residues. V lost 4 bases to trimming and J lost 3 bases; unmatched junction nucleotides: 5. In DNA form, the CDR3 reads TGCGCCAGCAGCGGAGGGACTAGCGGGGGGGCAACAGATACGCAGTATTTT. The encoded protein is CASSGGTSGGATDTQYF.